A single sample is the source of the 2 T cell receptor beta chains below, sequenced in a study of spatial heterogeneity in lung cancer. Sample time point: sample taken at primary tumor resection. TCRdb ran MiXCR on the 5' RACE reads and lists one entry per CDR3 protein. The table shows roughly 2,500 distinct CDR3 sequences, with approximately 16% occurring only once. Specimen: normal lung tissue next to the tumor, collected at surgery. The origin of the receptors is a male donor with early-stage non-small cell lung cancer.

By share, this clonotype ranks as large. The chain has TRBV16 and TRBJ2-7; D remains unclear. The germline gives CDR1 KGHSY, CDR2 FQNENV. CDR3 length equals 11 residues. The ends were cut back, 0 bases at V and 3 bases at J, with 0 bases in the middle. The CDR3 nucleotides are TGTGCCAGCAGCCAATCCTACGAGCAGTACTTC. Its translation: CASSQSYEQYF.

This clonotype is termed medium-sized. The J gene is TRBJ2-2, the V gene TRBV28; tentatively, D is TRBD1 (7 bases). Germline lookup yields CDR1 MDHEN and CDR2 SYDVKM. V dropped 10 bases and J dropped 0 bases, with 21 bases sitting between them. This CDR3 spans 17 amino acids. In DNA, the CDR3 is TGTGCCACCGCTCCGGGGGTCGGGACAGCGAACACCGGGGAGCTGTTTTTT. Amino acid sequence: CATAPGVGTANTGELFF.